This is a list of T cell receptor beta chains from one sample in a study of radiation and T cells in renal cell carcinoma. Produced via immunoSEQ multiplex PCR; TCRdb's table is partial and in-frame only. The data contain roughly 100,000 clones, 82% of them singletons. This specimen was blood, taken from a patient whose treatment included radiotherapy and nephrectomy. The receptors were gathered from a man aged 55 to 70 with renal cell carcinoma. CDR3s include the opening cysteine and the closing phenylalanine or tryptophan. Fields, in order: V gene, D gene, J gene, clone size, CDR3 DNA, CDR3 protein. D genes are given only for firm matches. A clone size is listed for some rows: how often the clone was seen (once, few, many), or a class if it is expanded.

V gene: TRBV6-5; D gene: -; J gene: TRBJ1-2; clone size: -; CDR3 DNA: TGTGCCAGCAGTTACGTGGATGGCTACACCTTC; CDR3 protein: CASSYVDGYTF
V gene: TRBV5-1; D gene: -; J gene: TRBJ1-3; clone size: -; CDR3 DNA: TGCGCCAGCAGACTTCGTCCCGAGGATGGAAACACCATATATTTT; CDR3 protein: CASRLRPEDGNTIYF
V gene: TRBV6-5; D gene: TRBD2; J gene: TRBJ2-7; clone size: -; CDR3 DNA: TGTGCCAGCAGTTCCTCTAGCGGGTTCCTGACGGAGCAGTACTTC; CDR3 protein: CASSSSSGFLTEQYF
V gene: TRBV5-8; D gene: -; J gene: TRBJ1-1; clone size: -; CDR3 DNA: TGTGCCAGCAGCTTGGCCGGGTGGAACACTGAAGCTTTCTTT; CDR3 protein: CASSLAGWNTEAFF
V gene: TRBV4-2; D gene: -; J gene: TRBJ1-1; clone size: -; CDR3 DNA: TGTGCCAGCAGCCAAGATTTAAGGAGGGGAGCTTTCTTT; CDR3 protein: CASSQDLRRGAFF
V gene: TRBV29-1; D gene: -; J gene: TRBJ2-1; clone size: few; CDR3 DNA: TGCAGCGCCCCGGGCGTAGGGGGGGGCCCCTACAATGAGCAGTTCTTC; CDR3 protein: CSAPGVGGGPYNEQFF
V gene: TRBV10-2; D gene: -; J gene: TRBJ2-7; clone size: few; CDR3 DNA: TGCGCCAGCAGTGACAGATTGGCTTCCTACGAGCAGTACTTC; CDR3 protein: CASSDRLASYEQYF
V gene: TRBV9; D gene: TRBD2; J gene: TRBJ2-2; clone size: -; CDR3 DNA: TGTGCCAGCAGCGACATAGCGGGAAGGGGCACCGGGGAGCTGTTTTTT; CDR3 protein: CASSDIAGRGTGELFF
V gene: TRBV7-2; D gene: TRBD1; J gene: TRBJ2-4; clone size: -; CDR3 DNA: TGTGCCAGCAGCCCGGACAGGGGGCAGGGCATTCAGTACTTC; CDR3 protein: CASSPDRGQGIQYF
V gene: TRBV27; D gene: -; J gene: TRBJ2-1; clone size: -; CDR3 DNA: TGTGCCAGCAGTTCCCTTATCCGCCCGACCTACAATGAGCAGTTCTTC; CDR3 protein: CASSSLIRPTYNEQFF
V gene: TRBV30; D gene: -; J gene: TRBJ1-5; clone size: few; CDR3 DNA: TGTGCCTCCGCGACAGATAGCAATCAGCCCCAGCATTTT; CDR3 protein: CASATDSNQPQHF
V gene: TRBV5-1; D gene: TRBD2; J gene: TRBJ2-1; clone size: -; CDR3 DNA: TGCGCCAGCAGCTTGGCCAGACTCGGTGCTAGCGGGAGGGTGTCCTACAATGAGCAGTTCTTC; CDR3 protein: CASSLARLGASGRVSYNEQFF
V gene: TRBV30; D gene: -; J gene: TRBJ2-7; clone size: -; CDR3 DNA: TGTGCCTGGACCAAGGGAGGGGGCGGCTACGAGCAGTACTTC; CDR3 protein: CAWTKGGGGYEQYF
V gene: TRBV29-1; D gene: -; J gene: TRBJ2-1; clone size: -; CDR3 DNA: TGCAGCGCAGGCGTCTCGAATGAGCAGTTCTTC; CDR3 protein: CSAGVSNEQFF
V gene: TRBV14; D gene: -; J gene: TRBJ2-4; clone size: -; CDR3 DNA: TGTGCCAGCAGCCTAGGGGGGCTGGGACTAGCCAAAAACATTCAGTACTTC; CDR3 protein: CASSLGGLGLAKNIQYF
V gene: TRBV19; D gene: -; J gene: TRBJ2-6; clone size: many; CDR3 DNA: TGTGCCAGTAATGTCGGGGGCCTCAGGGATGGGGCCAACGTCCTGACTTTC; CDR3 protein: CASNVGGLRDGANVLTF
V gene: TRBV7-9; D gene: TRBD2; J gene: TRBJ2-1; clone size: -; CDR3 DNA: TGTGCCAGCAGCTCAGGAGGGACTAGCGGGATCCCCTACAATGAGCAGTTCTTC; CDR3 protein: CASSSGGTSGIPYNEQFF
V gene: TRBV15; D gene: -; J gene: TRBJ2-7; clone size: -; CDR3 DNA: TGTGCCACCAGCATCCTTGGGGTTTCCGAGCAGTACTTC; CDR3 protein: CATSILGVSEQYF
V gene: TRBV5-1; D gene: -; J gene: TRBJ2-7; clone size: -; CDR3 DNA: TGCGCCAGCAGCTTTGTAGGGGAGGACGAGCAGTACTTC; CDR3 protein: CASSFVGEDEQYF
V gene: TRBV7-9; D gene: TRBD1; J gene: TRBJ1-2; clone size: -; CDR3 DNA: TGTGCCAGCAGCGAAAGAGCCGGGACAGGGATCACCTTC; CDR3 protein: CASSERAGTGITF
V gene: TRBV6-5; D gene: -; J gene: TRBJ2-4; clone size: -; CDR3 DNA: TGTGCCAGCAGCTCATACAGTCAAAACATTCAGTACTTC; CDR3 protein: CASSSYSQNIQYF
V gene: TRBV7-9; D gene: -; J gene: TRBJ1-2; clone size: -; CDR3 DNA: TGTGCCAGCAGCTTCGGGGACAACTATGGCTACACCTTC; CDR3 protein: CASSFGDNYGYTF
V gene: TRBV10-1; D gene: -; J gene: TRBJ2-5; clone size: few; CDR3 DNA: TGCGCCGGAATAAACAGGGCCACAGAGACCCAGTACTTC; CDR3 protein: CAGINRATETQYF
V gene: TRBV2; D gene: TRBD1; J gene: TRBJ1-6; clone size: once; CDR3 DNA: TGTGCCAGCAGGGAGACAGGGGAACATTCACCCCTCCACTTT; CDR3 protein: CASRETGEHSPLHF
V gene: TRBV7-9; D gene: -; J gene: TRBJ2-1; clone size: -; CDR3 DNA: TGTGCCAGCAGCTTAGCGGGACGCTCCTACAATGAGCAGTTCTTC; CDR3 protein: CASSLAGRSYNEQFF
V gene: TRBV10-1; D gene: -; J gene: TRBJ2-3; clone size: few; CDR3 DNA: TGCGCCAGCAGTGACTACCGGGACCTAGGGACTGATACGCAGTATTTT; CDR3 protein: CASSDYRDLGTDTQYF
V gene: TRBV5-1; D gene: TRBD1; J gene: TRBJ2-3; clone size: -; CDR3 DNA: TGCGCCAGCAGCCTCGACAGGGAATTGGATACGCAGTATTTT; CDR3 protein: CASSLDRELDTQYF
V gene: TRBV7-6; D gene: -; J gene: TRBJ2-6; clone size: -; CDR3 DNA: TGTGCCAGCAGCTTTCTGGGATACTCTGGGGCCAACGTCCTGACTTTC; CDR3 protein: CASSFLGYSGANVLTF
V gene: TRBV27; D gene: -; J gene: TRBJ2-1; clone size: -; CDR3 DNA: TGTGCCAGCAGTTCCCTCGGACCAGGGCACAATGAGCAGTTCTTC; CDR3 protein: CASSSLGPGHNEQFF
V gene: TRBV10-1; D gene: TRBD2; J gene: TRBJ2-5; clone size: -; CDR3 DNA: TGCGCCAGCAGCGGGGGACTAGCGGGAGAGACCCAGTACTTC; CDR3 protein: CASSGGLAGETQYF
V gene: TRBV10-3; D gene: -; J gene: TRBJ2-7; clone size: -; CDR3 DNA: TGTGCCATCAGTGAGTCGTGGTCCTCTAAGGGGGAGCAGTACTTC; CDR3 protein: CAISESWSSKGEQYF
V gene: TRBV30; D gene: -; J gene: TRBJ1-2; clone size: -; CDR3 DNA: TGTGCCTGGAGCCTCGGGTACCCCTATGGCTACACCTTC; CDR3 protein: CAWSLGYPYGYTF
V gene: TRBV2; D gene: -; J gene: TRBJ2-4; clone size: few; CDR3 DNA: TGTGCCAGCAGTGAAGCGTATGGTGGGCTAGCCAAAAACATTCAGTACTTC; CDR3 protein: CASSEAYGGLAKNIQYF
V gene: TRBV25-1; D gene: TRBD1; J gene: TRBJ2-7; clone size: once; CDR3 DNA: TGTGCCAGCAGTGAATTAGGGACAGGGCCCTACGAGCAGTACTTC; CDR3 protein: CASSELGTGPYEQYF
V gene: TRBV28; D gene: TRBD1; J gene: TRBJ1-2; clone size: -; CDR3 DNA: TGTGCCAGCACAAGGACAGGGGGTCATGGCTACACCTTC; CDR3 protein: CASTRTGGHGYTF
V gene: TRBV7-9; D gene: -; J gene: TRBJ1-5; clone size: -; CDR3 DNA: TGTGCCAGCAGCTCCATCCCAGGGAGCCCTCAGCCCCAGCATTTT; CDR3 protein: CASSSIPGSPQPQHF
V gene: TRBV4-2; D gene: -; J gene: TRBJ2-7; clone size: once; CDR3 DNA: TGTGCCAGCAGCCAAGAGAAGGGAACATCGTACTCCTACGAGCAGTACTTC; CDR3 protein: CASSQEKGTSYSYEQYF
V gene: TRBV4-2; D gene: TRBD2; J gene: TRBJ2-7; clone size: -; CDR3 DNA: TGTGCCAGCAGCCAAGATCGGACTAGCGGGCGACTGGGGGAGCAGTACTTC; CDR3 protein: CASSQDRTSGRLGEQYF
V gene: TRBV19; D gene: -; J gene: TRBJ2-2; clone size: -; CDR3 DNA: TGTGCCAGTAGTATACAAGGCGGGATCTCCCCCGGGGAGCTGTTTTTT; CDR3 protein: CASSIQGGISPGELFF
V gene: TRBV7-8; D gene: -; J gene: TRBJ1-1; clone size: -; CDR3 DNA: TGTGCCAGCAGCTTAGCAGCCCTCGACACTGAAGCTTTCTTT; CDR3 protein: CASSLAALDTEAFF
V gene: TRBV19; D gene: TRBD1; J gene: TRBJ1-5; clone size: -; CDR3 DNA: TGTGCCAGTAGTATCGGGACAGGGGGCTTTTCTCAGCCCCAGCATTTT; CDR3 protein: CASSIGTGGFSQPQHF
V gene: TRBV6-1; D gene: TRBD2; J gene: TRBJ2-3; clone size: -; CDR3 DNA: TGTGCCAGCAGTCCGGGACTAGCTACCCCAGATACGCAGTATTTT; CDR3 protein: CASSPGLATPDTQYF
V gene: TRBV2; D gene: TRBD1; J gene: TRBJ2-4; clone size: -; CDR3 DNA: TGTGCCAGCAGTAGACAGGGTATAAACATTCAGTACTTC; CDR3 protein: CASSRQGINIQYF
V gene: TRBV6-5; D gene: -; J gene: TRBJ2-1; clone size: -; CDR3 DNA: TGTGCCAGCAGTTCCCATGGTATCTACAATGAGCAGTTCTTC; CDR3 protein: CASSSHGIYNEQFF
V gene: TRBV6-1; D gene: -; J gene: TRBJ1-5; clone size: -; CDR3 DNA: TGTGCCAGCAGTGAGGGGAGCGCTGGCAATCAGCCCCAGCATTTT; CDR3 protein: CASSEGSAGNQPQHF
V gene: TRBV29-1; D gene: TRBD2; J gene: TRBJ2-3; clone size: -; CDR3 DNA: TGCAGCGTCTCCATTAGCGGGAGTGGGAGCACAGATACGCAGTATTTT; CDR3 protein: CSVSISGSGSTDTQYF
V gene: TRBV6-1; D gene: -; J gene: TRBJ2-3; clone size: few; CDR3 DNA: TGTGCCAGCAGTCCCAGGGGCCTAAGCACAGATACGCAGTATTTT; CDR3 protein: CASSPRGLSTDTQYF
V gene: TRBV27; D gene: -; J gene: TRBJ1-5; clone size: -; CDR3 DNA: TGTGCCAGCAGTCCCCTAGGGGCCCGGCCGGGCAATCAGCCCCAGCATTTT; CDR3 protein: CASSPLGARPGNQPQHF
V gene: TRBV7-9; D gene: -; J gene: TRBJ1-2; clone size: -; CDR3 DNA: TGTGCCAGCAGCCCTAGGTGGGAGTTTCTCTATGGCTACACCTTC; CDR3 protein: CASSPRWEFLYGYTF
V gene: TRBV7-3; D gene: -; J gene: TRBJ2-7; clone size: few; CDR3 DNA: TGTGCCAGCAGCTGGACGTTAACGGGGGAGCAGTACTTC; CDR3 protein: CASSWTLTGEQYF
V gene: TRBV7-2; D gene: TRBD2; J gene: TRBJ2-2; clone size: -; CDR3 DNA: TGTGCCAGCAGCTTAGATAGCGGGAGGGGAGGGGAGCTGTTTTTT; CDR3 protein: CASSLDSGRGGELFF
V gene: TRBV28; D gene: -; J gene: TRBJ1-2; clone size: -; CDR3 DNA: TGTGCCAGCAGTTTAAGTGTACGCGGCTACACCTTC; CDR3 protein: CASSLSVRGYTF
V gene: TRBV6-5; D gene: -; J gene: TRBJ1-2; clone size: -; CDR3 DNA: TGTGCCAGCAGTTTATCGTTGGGGTATGGCTACACCTTC; CDR3 protein: CASSLSLGYGYTF
V gene: TRBV15; D gene: -; J gene: TRBJ2-3; clone size: -; CDR3 DNA: TGTGCCACCAGCAGAGATCGGGATACGCAGTATTTT; CDR3 protein: CATSRDRDTQYF